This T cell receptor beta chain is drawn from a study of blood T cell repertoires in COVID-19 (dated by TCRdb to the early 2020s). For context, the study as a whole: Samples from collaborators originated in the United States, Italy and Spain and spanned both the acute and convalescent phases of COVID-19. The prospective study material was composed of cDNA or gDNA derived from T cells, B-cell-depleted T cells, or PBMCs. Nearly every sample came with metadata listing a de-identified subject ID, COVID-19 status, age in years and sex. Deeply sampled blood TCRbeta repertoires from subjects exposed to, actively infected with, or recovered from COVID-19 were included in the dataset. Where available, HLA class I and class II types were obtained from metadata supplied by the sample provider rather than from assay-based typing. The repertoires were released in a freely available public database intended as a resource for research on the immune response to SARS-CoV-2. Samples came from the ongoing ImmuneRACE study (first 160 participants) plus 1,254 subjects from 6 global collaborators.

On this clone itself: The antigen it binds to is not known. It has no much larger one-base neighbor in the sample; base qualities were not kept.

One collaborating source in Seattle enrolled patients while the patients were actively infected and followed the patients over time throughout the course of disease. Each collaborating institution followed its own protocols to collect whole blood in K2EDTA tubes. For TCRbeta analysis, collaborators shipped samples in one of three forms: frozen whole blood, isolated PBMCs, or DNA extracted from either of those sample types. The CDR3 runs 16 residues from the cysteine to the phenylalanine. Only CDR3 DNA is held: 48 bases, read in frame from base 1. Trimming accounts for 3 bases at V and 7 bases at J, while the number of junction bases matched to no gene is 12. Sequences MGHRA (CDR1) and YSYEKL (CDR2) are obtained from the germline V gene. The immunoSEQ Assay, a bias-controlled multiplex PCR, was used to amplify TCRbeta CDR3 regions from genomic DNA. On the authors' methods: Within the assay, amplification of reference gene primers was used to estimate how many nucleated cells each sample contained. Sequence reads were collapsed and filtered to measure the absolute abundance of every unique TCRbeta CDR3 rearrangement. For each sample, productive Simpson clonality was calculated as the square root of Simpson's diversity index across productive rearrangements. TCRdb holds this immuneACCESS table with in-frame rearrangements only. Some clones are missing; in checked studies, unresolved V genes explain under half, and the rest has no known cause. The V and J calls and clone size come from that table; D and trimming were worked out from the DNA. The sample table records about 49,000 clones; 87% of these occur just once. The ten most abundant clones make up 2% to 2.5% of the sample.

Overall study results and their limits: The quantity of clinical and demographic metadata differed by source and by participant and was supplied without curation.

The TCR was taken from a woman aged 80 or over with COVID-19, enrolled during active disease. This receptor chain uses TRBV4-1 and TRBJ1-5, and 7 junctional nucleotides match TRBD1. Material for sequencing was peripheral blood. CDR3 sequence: CASSQIGGGAGQPQHF. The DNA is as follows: TGCGCCAGCAGCCAGATTGGAGGGGGCGCGGGACAGCCCCAGCATTTT.